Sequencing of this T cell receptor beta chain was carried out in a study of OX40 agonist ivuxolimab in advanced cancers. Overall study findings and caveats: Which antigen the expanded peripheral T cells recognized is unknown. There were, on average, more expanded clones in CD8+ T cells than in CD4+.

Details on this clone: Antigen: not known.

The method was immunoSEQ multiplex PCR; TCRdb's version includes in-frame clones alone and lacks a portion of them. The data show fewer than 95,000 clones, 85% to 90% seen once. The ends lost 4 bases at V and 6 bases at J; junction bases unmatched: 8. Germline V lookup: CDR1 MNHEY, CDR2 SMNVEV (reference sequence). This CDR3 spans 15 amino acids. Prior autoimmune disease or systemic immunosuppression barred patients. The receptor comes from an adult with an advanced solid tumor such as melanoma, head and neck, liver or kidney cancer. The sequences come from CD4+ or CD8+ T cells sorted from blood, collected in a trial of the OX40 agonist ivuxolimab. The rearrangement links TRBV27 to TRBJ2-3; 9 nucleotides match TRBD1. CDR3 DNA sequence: TGTGCCAGCAGTTGGGGGGACAGGGCGAGGGATACGCAGTATTTT. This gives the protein CASSWGDRARDTQYF.